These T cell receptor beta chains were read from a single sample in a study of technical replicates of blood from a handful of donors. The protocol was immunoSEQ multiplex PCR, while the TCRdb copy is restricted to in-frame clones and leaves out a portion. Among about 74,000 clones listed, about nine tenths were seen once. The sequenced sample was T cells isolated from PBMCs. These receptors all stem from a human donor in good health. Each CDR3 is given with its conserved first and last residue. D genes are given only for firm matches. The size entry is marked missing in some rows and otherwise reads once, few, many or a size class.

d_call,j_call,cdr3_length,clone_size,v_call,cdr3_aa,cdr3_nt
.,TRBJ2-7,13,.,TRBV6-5,CASSNPTRYEQYF,TGTGCCAGCAGTAACCCGACTAGATACGAGCAGTACTTC
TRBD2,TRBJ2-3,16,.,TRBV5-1,CASSLAGGLGTDTQYF,TGCGCCAGCAGCTTGGCCGGAGGACTAGGGACAGATACGCAGTATTTT
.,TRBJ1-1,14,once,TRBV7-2,CASSSQGPRREAFF,TGTGCCAGCAGCTCCCAAGGCCCCAGGCGTGAAGCTTTCTTT
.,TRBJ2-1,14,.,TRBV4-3,CASSQEQDWDEQFF,TGCGCCAGCAGCCAAGAACAGGATTGGGATGAGCAGTTCTTC
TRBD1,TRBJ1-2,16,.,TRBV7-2,CASSSPGQGAIYGYTF,TGTGCCAGCAGCTCGCCCGGACAGGGAGCAATATATGGCTACACCTTC
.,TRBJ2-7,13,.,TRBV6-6,CASSLTGNNEQYF,TGTGCCAGCAGCCTTACAGGGAATAACGAGCAGTACTTC
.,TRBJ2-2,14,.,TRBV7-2,CASSLSRVGGELFF,TGTGCCAGCAGCTTATCGAGGGTCGGCGGGGAGCTGTTTTTT
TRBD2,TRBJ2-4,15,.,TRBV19,CASSGAGGPGNIQYF,TGTGCCAGTAGTGGGGCGGGAGGGCCTGGAAACATTCAGTACTTC
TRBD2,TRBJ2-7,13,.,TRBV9,CASSASGGNEQYF,TGTGCCAGCAGCGCCTCGGGGGGAAACGAGCAGTACTTC
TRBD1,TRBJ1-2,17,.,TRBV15,CATSREASGQGIYGYTF,TGTGCCACCAGCAGAGAAGCGTCGGGACAGGGGATCTATGGCTACACCTTC
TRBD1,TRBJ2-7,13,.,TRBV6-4,CASKGQGAYEQYF,TGTGCCAGCAAGGGACAGGGAGCCTACGAGCAGTACTTC
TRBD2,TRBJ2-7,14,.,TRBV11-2,CASSYSGSDYEQYF,TGTGCCAGCAGCTATAGCGGGAGCGACTACGAGCAGTACTTC
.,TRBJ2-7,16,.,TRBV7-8,CASSPDWGRVRYEQYF,TGTGCCAGCAGCCCAGATTGGGGCAGGGTCCGCTACGAGCAGTACTTC
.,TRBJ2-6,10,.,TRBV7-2,CAKEGYVLTF,TGTGCCAAGGAGGGGTACGTCCTGACTTTC
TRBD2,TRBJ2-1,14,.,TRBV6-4,CASSSGSSYNEQFF,TGTGCCAGCAGTAGCGGGAGCTCCTACAATGAGCAGTTCTTC
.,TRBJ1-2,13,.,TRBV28,CASSLSYFSGYTF,TGTGCCAGCAGTTTATCCTACTTTAGTGGCTACACCTTC
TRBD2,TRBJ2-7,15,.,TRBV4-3,CASSQEGSGRYEQYF,TGCGCCAGCAGCCAAGAAGGTAGCGGGAGATACGAGCAGTACTTC
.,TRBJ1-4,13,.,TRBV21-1,CASRAGLNEKLFF,TGTGCCAGCAGGGCAGGGCTTAATGAAAAACTGTTTTTT
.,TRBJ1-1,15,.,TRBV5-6,CASSLYEGGNTEAFF,TGTGCCAGCAGCTTGTATGAGGGCGGGAACACTGAAGCTTTCTTT
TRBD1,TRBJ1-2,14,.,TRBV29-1,CSVDRQGAEYGYTF,TGCAGCGTTGATAGACAGGGGGCAGAATATGGCTACACCTTC
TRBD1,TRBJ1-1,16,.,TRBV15,CATSSKGQIMNTEAFF,TGTGCCACCAGCAGTAAGGGACAGATCATGAACACTGAAGCTTTCTTT
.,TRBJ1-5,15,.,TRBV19,CASSIVGRSNQPQHF,TGTGCCAGTAGTATAGTTGGCAGAAGCAATCAGCCCCAGCATTTT
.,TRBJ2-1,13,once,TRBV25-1,CASSFGVGNEQFF,TGTGCCAGCAGTTTTGGAGTAGGCAATGAGCAGTTCTTC
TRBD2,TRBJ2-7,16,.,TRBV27,CARRWETSGSHYEQYF,TGTGCCAGACGTTGGGAGACTAGCGGGAGCCACTACGAGCAGTACTTC
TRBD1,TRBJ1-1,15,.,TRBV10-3,CAINKAGTGATEAFF,TGTGCCATCAATAAAGCCGGGACAGGGGCCACTGAAGCTTTCTTT
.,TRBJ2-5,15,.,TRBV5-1,CASSLGSGDQKTQYF,TGCGCCAGCAGCTTGGGGTCGGGAGATCAAAAGACCCAGTACTTC
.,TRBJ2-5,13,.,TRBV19,CASSIQDGETQYF,TGTGCCAGTAGTATACAGGATGGGGAGACCCAGTACTTC
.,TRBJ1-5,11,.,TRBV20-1,CSAAGEQPQHF,TGCAGTGCTGCAGGGGAACAGCCCCAGCATTTT
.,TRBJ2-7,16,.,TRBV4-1,CASSQAQGLTSYEQYF,TGCGCCAGCAGCCAGGCACAGGGCCTTACCTCCTACGAGCAGTACTTC
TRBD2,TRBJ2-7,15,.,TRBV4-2,CASSQVREVSYEQYF,TGTGCCAGCAGCCAAGTGCGGGAGGTCTCCTACGAGCAGTACTTC
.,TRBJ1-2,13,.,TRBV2,CASSEAGSYGYTF,TGTGCCAGCAGTGAGGCGGGATCCTATGGCTACACCTTC
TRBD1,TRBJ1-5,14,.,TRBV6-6,CASSQTGRTQPQHF,TGTGCCAGCAGCCAGACAGGGAGAACCCAGCCCCAGCATTTT
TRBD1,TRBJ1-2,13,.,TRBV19,CASKFDRDYGYTF,TGTGCCAGTAAATTCGACAGGGACTATGGCTACACCTTC
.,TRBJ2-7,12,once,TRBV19,CASSEGGYEQYF,TGTGCCAGTAGTGAGGGAGGCTACGAGCAGTACTTC
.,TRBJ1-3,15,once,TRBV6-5,CAAASQSWAGNTIYF,TGTGCCGCGGCATCCCAAAGCTGGGCTGGAAACACCATATATTTT
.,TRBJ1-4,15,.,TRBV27,CASSRGTRGGEKLFF,TGTGCCAGCAGTAGAGGGACCCGGGGGGGGGAAAAACTGTTTTTT
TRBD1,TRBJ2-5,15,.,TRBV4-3,CASAPGTGGGETQYF,TGCGCCAGCGCACCAGGGACAGGGGGCGGAGAGACCCAGTACTTC
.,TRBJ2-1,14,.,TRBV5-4,CASSLEASVNEQFF,TGTGCCAGCAGCTTGGAGGCTAGCGTAAATGAGCAGTTCTTC
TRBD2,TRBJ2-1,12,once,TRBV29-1,CSVNKGLAEQFF,TGCAGCGTCAACAAAGGACTAGCAGAGCAGTTCTTC
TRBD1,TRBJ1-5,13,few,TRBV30,CAWSGDRDQPQHF,TGTGCCTGGAGTGGGGACAGGGATCAGCCCCAGCATTTT
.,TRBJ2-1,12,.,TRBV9,CASSSGVNEQFF,TGTGCCAGCAGCTCGGGGGTGAATGAGCAGTTCTTC